A selection of T cell receptor beta chains follows, all from one sample in a study of cytomegalovirus exposure and HLA in healthy donors. The assay was immunoSEQ multiplex PCR, and TCRdb's table has in-frame clones only and misses some. The table shows around 98,000 clones, with 75% to 80% occurring only once. Sequenced material: PBMCs. The receptors originated from a woman aged 40 to 50 in good health and CMV-seronegative. The conserved cysteine and the conserved F or W are not part of the CDR3 here.

AWSVGGVSNEKLF	TRBJ1-4	TRBV30
ASSEAGTDTQY	TRBJ2-3	TRBV25-1
ASSLNSGSGEQF	TRBJ2-1	TRBV14
ASSLGYGQGDRLGLEQY	TRBJ2-7	TRBV7-9
ASSLAGTGRFVKLF	TRBJ1-4	TRBV5-5
AWSGEVGGDTQY	TRBJ2-3	TRBV30
ASSLGQNNEQY	TRBJ2-7	TRBV7-9
ASSLNNDQPQH	TRBJ1-5	TRBV11-1
ASSPLKGGSGYNSPLH	TRBJ1-6	TRBV14
ASSWELAGGGETQY	TRBJ2-5	TRBV7-2
ASVQGDSLNSPLH	TRBJ1-6	TRBV28
ASSFRRNTEAF	TRBJ1-1	TRBV5-6
ASTRLGSNQPQH	TRBJ1-5	TRBV6-1
ASSESRLGNTEAF	TRBJ1-1	TRBV6-1
ASSQVLLAGGHTDTQY	TRBJ2-3	TRBV4-2
ASSKGQGVSYEQY	TRBJ2-7	TRBV5-4